This is a list of T cell receptor beta chains from one sample in a study of shared clonotypes between healthy human individuals. Assay: immunoSEQ multiplex PCR; the TCRdb copy retains only in-frame clones and omits some. The sample lists about 2,100,000 clones, 85% to 95% seen once, with more than 1.5% in the top ten. Sequenced: naive CD8+ T cells from PBMCs. The source of these receptors is a young man in good health. Some clones in this sample may be carry-over from other donors' samples. Both conserved end residues are part of each CDR3. A D gene is named only where the DNA matches it firmly. The listing skips clone size in some rows; elsewhere it reads once, few, many or a size class.

size	J	D	V	length	DNA	CDR3
once	TRBJ1-1	NA	TRBV5-6	14	TGTGCCAGCAGCTTCCTGGCGGAGCTCCCTGAAGCTTTCTTT	CASSFLAELPEAFF
NA	TRBJ2-5	NA	TRBV7-9	15	TGTGCCAGCAGCCAGCAGACATCATCGCAAGAGACCCAGTACTTC	CASSQQTSSQETQYF
NA	TRBJ2-1	NA	TRBV19	13	TGTGCCAGTAGTCTAGCCAACTACAATGAGCAGTTCTTC	CASSLANYNEQFF
NA	TRBJ2-3	NA	TRBV9	15	TGTGCCAGCAGCGTAGTGGCAGGGGCATCAGATACGCAGTATTTT	CASSVVAGASDTQYF
NA	TRBJ1-3	NA	TRBV7-9	15	TGTGCCAGCAGCTCGAGGTCAGGGGCTGGAAACACCATATATTTT	CASSSRSGAGNTIYF
NA	TRBJ1-1	NA	TRBV19	13	TGTGCCAGTAGCCTTTATCTAGGGTCTGAAGCTTTCTTT	CASSLYLGSEAFF
NA	TRBJ2-5	TRBD2	TRBV11-2	15	TGTGCCAGCAGCTTAGCGGCTAGCGGGATGTGGACCCAGTACTTC	CASSLAASGMWTQYF
once	TRBJ1-2	TRBD1	TRBV7-9	18	TGTGCCAGCAGCTTAGGCCATCTACAAGGGATGACAGGGCTGGGCTACACCTTC	CASSLGHLQGMTGLGYTF
NA	TRBJ2-1	TRBD1	TRBV29-1	14	TGCAGCGTTCCCGACAGGGCCCCCTACAATGAGCAGTTCTTC	CSVPDRAPYNEQFF
NA	TRBJ1-5	NA	TRBV4-1	17	TGCGCCAGCAGCCAAGAAGGTGGAGTCGGAGGAAATCAGCCCCAGCATTTT	CASSQEGGVGGNQPQHF
few	TRBJ2-2	NA	TRBV2	15	TGTGCCAGCAGTGATTGGCAGGCGAACACCGGGGAGCTGTTTTTT	CASSDWQANTGELFF
NA	TRBJ1-2	TRBD1	TRBV28	15	TGTGCCAGCAGTTTTGCCGGGACAGGGGTATCCGGCTACACCTTC	CASSFAGTGVSGYTF
NA	TRBJ2-5	NA	TRBV5-6	16	TGTGCCAGCAGCTTGATGGGTACAGGGTTAGAAGAGACCCAGTACTTC	CASSLMGTGLEETQYF
NA	TRBJ2-1	TRBD2	TRBV29-1	14	TGCAGCGTTCGACTAGCGGATATTTACAATGAGCAGTTCTTC	CSVRLADIYNEQFF
once	TRBJ2-2	TRBD2	TRBV11-2	19	TGTGCCAGCAGCCGTACGGACCGAGGCGGGAGGGCCTACTCCGGGGAGCTGTTTTTT	CASSRTDRGGRAYSGELFF
NA	TRBJ2-1	TRBD2	TRBV18	16	TGTGCCAGCTCACCTTTAGCGGGAGAATTCAACAATGAGCAGTTCTTC	CASSPLAGEFNNEQFF
NA	TRBJ1-1	NA	TRBV19	14	TGTGCCAGTAGTCCTCGGACGGTTAACACTGAAGCTTTCTTT	CASSPRTVNTEAFF
NA	TRBJ2-7	TRBD2	TRBV9	15	TGTGCCAGCAGCGTAGCGGCGGGGGGCTCCTACGAGCAGTACTTC	CASSVAAGGSYEQYF
NA	TRBJ2-7	TRBD2	TRBV9	15	TGTGCCAGCAGCGTTGGACTAGCGGGAGAAATCGAGCAGTACTTC	CASSVGLAGEIEQYF
NA	TRBJ2-7	NA	TRBV5-4	14	TGTGCCAGCAGCCTAGGTGACAGCAACTACGAGCAGTACTTC	CASSLGDSNYEQYF
NA	TRBJ1-1	NA	TRBV11-3	13	TGTGCCAGCAGCTTAGCTCTGAACACTGAAGCTTTCTTT	CASSLALNTEAFF
NA	TRBJ2-6	TRBD2	TRBV7-3	18	TGTGCCAGCAGCCCGATGGGGGGGACCTTGTCTGGGGCCAACGTCCTGACTTTC	CASSPMGGTLSGANVLTF
NA	TRBJ2-4	NA	TRBV9	13	TGTGCCAGCAGCCCGGGACTCTTCGACATTCAGTACTTC	CASSPGLFDIQYF
NA	TRBJ2-7	TRBD2	TRBV5-1	14	TGCGCCAGCAGCTTGGGGCGGGAGGACCACGAGCAGTACTTC	CASSLGREDHEQYF
NA	TRBJ2-7	TRBD2	TRBV5-6	14	TGTGCCAGCAGTACCGGACTAGCTGCGTACGAGCAGTACTTC	CASSTGLAAYEQYF
NA	TRBJ2-2	NA	TRBV6-5	14	TGTGCCAGCAGTTACAGAATCGGTTCGGGGGAGCTGTTTTTT	CASSYRIGSGELFF
NA	TRBJ2-2	NA	TRBV11-2	17	TGTGCCAGCAGCTTAGAGGAGTGGCAGGGGGGAACCGGGGAGCTGTTTTTT	CASSLEEWQGGTGELFF
NA	TRBJ2-1	TRBD2	TRBV27	15	TGTGCCAGCAGTTTTCTAGCGGGCGGTTCGAATGAGCAGTTCTTC	CASSFLAGGSNEQFF
NA	TRBJ2-2	NA	TRBV9	16	TGTGCCAGCAGCGTATGGGGACTGATAAACACCGGGGAGCTGTTTTTT	CASSVWGLINTGELFF
few	TRBJ1-1	NA	TRBV4-3	13	TGCGCCAGCAGCCAAGAGGAGAACACTGAAGCTTTCTTT	CASSQEENTEAFF
NA	TRBJ2-5	TRBD1	TRBV27	13	TGTGCCAGCAGTCCAGACAGGGAAGAGACCCAGTACTTC	CASSPDREETQYF
NA	TRBJ2-5	NA	TRBV7-9	15	TGTGCCAGCAGCTCTACTAACAGGGACCAAGAGACCCAGTACTTC	CASSSTNRDQETQYF
NA	TRBJ2-7	NA	TRBV9	15	TGTGCCAGCAACGCGGGTCGGGACACTCCCTACGAGCAGTACTTC	CASNAGRDTPYEQYF
NA	TRBJ2-1	TRBD1	TRBV4-3	16	TGCGCCAGCAGCCGCCGACAGGGGACTCCTCTCCATGAGCAGTTCTTC	CASSRRQGTPLHEQFF
once	TRBJ2-3	NA	TRBV27	12	TGTGCCAGTGTGGGGGGTCTTGATACGCAGTATTTT	CASVGGLDTQYF
NA	TRBJ2-7	NA	TRBV28	13	TGTGCCAGCAGCCCCCTGGATTCCTACGAGCAGTACTTC	CASSPLDSYEQYF
NA	TRBJ2-7	NA	TRBV27	12	TGTGCCAGCAGTTTCTCAGGGGCCGAGCAGTACTTC	CASSFSGAEQYF
NA	TRBJ2-7	TRBD1	TRBV27	15	TGTGCCAGCAGTCCCGCCTGGGACAGGGGTTACGAGCAGTACTTC	CASSPAWDRGYEQYF
NA	TRBJ2-5	TRBD1	TRBV18	18	TGTGCCAGCTCACCACGGGGCACAGGGGGTACCCTCCAAGAGACCCAGTACTTC	CASSPRGTGGTLQETQYF
NA	TRBJ2-5	TRBD2	TRBV25-1	18	TGTGCCAGCAGTGAATCGACGCCTAGCGGCAGCAAAAAAGAGACCCAGTACTTC	CASSESTPSGSKKETQYF